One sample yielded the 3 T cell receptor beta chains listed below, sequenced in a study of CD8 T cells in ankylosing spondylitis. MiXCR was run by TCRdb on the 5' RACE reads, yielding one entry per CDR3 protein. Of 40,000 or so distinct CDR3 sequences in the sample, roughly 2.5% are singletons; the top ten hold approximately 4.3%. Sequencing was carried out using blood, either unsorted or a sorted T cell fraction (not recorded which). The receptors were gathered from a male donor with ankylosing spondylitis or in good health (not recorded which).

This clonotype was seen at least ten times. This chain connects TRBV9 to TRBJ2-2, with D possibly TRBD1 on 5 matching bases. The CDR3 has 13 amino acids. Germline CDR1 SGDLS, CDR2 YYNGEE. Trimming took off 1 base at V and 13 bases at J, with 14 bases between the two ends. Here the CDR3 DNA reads TGTGCCAGCAGCGTAAGCCAGGGCGGAAGGCTGTTTTTT. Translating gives CASSVSQGGRLFF.

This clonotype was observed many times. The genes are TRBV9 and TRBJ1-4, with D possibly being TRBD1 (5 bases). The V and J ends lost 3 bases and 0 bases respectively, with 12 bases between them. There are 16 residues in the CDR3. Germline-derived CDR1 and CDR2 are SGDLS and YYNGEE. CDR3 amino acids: CASSGPGLSTNEKLFF. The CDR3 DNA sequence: TGTGCCAGCAGCGGCCCGGGACTATCAACTAATGAAAAACTGTTTTTT.

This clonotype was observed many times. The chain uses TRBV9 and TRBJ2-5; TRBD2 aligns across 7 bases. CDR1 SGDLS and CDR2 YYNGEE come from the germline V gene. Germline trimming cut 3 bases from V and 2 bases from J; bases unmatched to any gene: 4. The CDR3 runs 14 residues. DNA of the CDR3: TGTGCCAGCAGCGCCCGCGGGAGTCAAGAGACCCAGTACTTC. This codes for CASSARGSQETQYF.